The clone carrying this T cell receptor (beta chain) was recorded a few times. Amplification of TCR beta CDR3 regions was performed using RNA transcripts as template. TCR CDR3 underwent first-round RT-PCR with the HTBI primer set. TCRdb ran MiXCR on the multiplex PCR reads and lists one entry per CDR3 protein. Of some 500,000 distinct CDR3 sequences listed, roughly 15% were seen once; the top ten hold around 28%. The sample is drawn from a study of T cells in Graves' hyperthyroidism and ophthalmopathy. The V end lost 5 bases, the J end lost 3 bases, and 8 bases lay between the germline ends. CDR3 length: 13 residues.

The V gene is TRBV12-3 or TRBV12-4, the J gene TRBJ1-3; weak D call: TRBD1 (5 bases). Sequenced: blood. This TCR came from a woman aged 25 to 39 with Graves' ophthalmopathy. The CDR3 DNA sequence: TGTGCCAGCAGTCAGGGTCGTGGAAACACCATATATTTT. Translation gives CASSQGRGNTIYF.